The 17 T cell receptor beta chains reported below all come from one sample, sequenced in a study of human T cells and chemical hapten exposure. Described time point: patch test 2, 6 weeks after DPC sensitization. Treatment indicated: therapeutic diphenylcyclopropenone sensitization with weekly scalp DPC. TCRdb independently ran MiXCR on the RACE reads; one entry per CDR3 protein. The sample includes tens of thousands of distinct CDR3 sequences, around 7.9% of them seen just once. The sequencing here drew on whole blood, taken in connection with sensitization to the hapten diphenylcyclopropenone (DPC). These receptors were collected from a woman aged 45 to 65 with alopecia areata. Some clones in this sample may be carry-over from other donors' samples.

This sequence joins TRBV19 and TRBJ1-5; D not certain. Germline V gene data show CDR1 as LNHDA and CDR2 as SQIVND (reference sequence). Trimming left V 1 base short and J 0 bases short, with 16 bases between. The CDR3 spans 18 residues. The CDR3, as DNA: TGTGCCAGTAGTATAGTGGTCGGCCTTAGCTATAGCAATCAGCCCCAGCATTTT. This encodes CASSIVVGLSYSNQPQHF.

In DNA form, the CDR3 reads TGTGCCAGCAGCCTGACAGGGGGCAGGAAGAACACTGAAGCTTTCTTT. Translating gives CASSLTGGRKNTEAFF. The rearrangement joins TRBV7-2 to TRBJ1-1, with TRBD1 matching 10 bases. CDR1 and CDR2 from the germline V gene are SGHTA and FQGNSA. The junction had 7 bases not matched to a gene; V was cut back by 5 bases and J by 1 base. The CDR3 extends over 16 amino acids.

This clonotype has more than one count but fewer than ten. V usage is TRBV10-3 and J usage is TRBJ1-1; D remains ambiguous. CDR3 length equals 13 residues. Germline assignment: CDR1 ENHRY and CDR2 SYGVKD. V shed 6 bases and J shed 2 bases, with 10 bases lying between them. This chain's CDR3 is CAISAKGNTEAFF. In DNA, the CDR3 is TGTGCCATCAGCGCTAAGGGAAACACTGAAGCTTTCTTT.

In this sample, this clonotype turned up many times. This chain uses TRBV20-1 with TRBJ2-7; D possibly uses TRBD1 or TRBD2 (7 bases each). This CDR3 contains 13 residues. Germline V CDR1 and CDR2: DFQATT, SNEGSKA (reference sequence). V was shortened by 8 bases and J by 3 bases, with 17 bases between the two germline ends. CDR3 protein: CSSRGERDYEQYF. The DNA for the CDR3 is TGCAGTTCCAGGGGGGAGCGGGACTACGAGCAGTACTTC.

There are a few counts of this clonotype. The CDR3 protein is CASREGGTGANVLTF. CDR3 DNA sequence: TGTGCCAGCAGGGAGGGGGGTACCGGGGCCAACGTCCTGACTTTC. J is TRBJ2-6 and V is TRBV7-2; TRBD1 or TRBD2 may be the D gene (6 bases each). The V gene's germline CDR1 is SGHTA and CDR2 FQGNSA. With 6 bases removed from V and 4 bases from J, the gap between germline ends came to 13 bases. CDR3 length: 15 amino acids.

This chain links TRBV24-1 with TRBJ1-2, with unresolved D. Per germline, CDR1 KGHDR and CDR2 SFDVKD. The CDR3 extends over 14 amino acids. Deletions cut 4 bases from V and 8 bases from J, with 16 bases between. The chain's CDR3 is CATSDPTAFGGYTF. DNA of the CDR3: TGTGCCACCAGTGACCCCACAGCTTTCGGCGGCTACACCTTC.

Many counts were recorded for this clonotype. The genes are TRBV28 and TRBJ2-3; D not resolved. Germline-derived CDR1 and CDR2 are MDHEN and SYDVKM. Trimming took off 5 bases at V and 8 bases at J, with 17 bases between the two ends. CDR3 length: 14 residues. CDR3 bases: TGTGCCAGCAGTCCCACCCGGTTCGGACCTACGCAGTATTTT. It yields the protein CASSPTRFGPTQYF.

The chain has TRBV6-5 and TRBJ2-3; 8 bases fit TRBD2. This CDR3 has 18 amino acids. The trim removed 0 bases at V and 2 bases at J, leaving 10 bases unmatched. Germline CDR1 reads MNHEY; CDR2 reads SVGAGI. CDR3 DNA: TGTGCCAGCAGTTACTCAGGGCCAGCGGGGGAGCTCACAGATACGCAGTATTTT. This sequence encodes CASSYSGPAGELTDTQYF.

The CDR3 protein is CASSLGQAGNAFF. CDR3 DNA: TGTGCCAGCAGCTTGGGACAGGCGGGTAATGCTTTCTTT. This chain links TRBV7-9 with TRBJ1-1; TRBD1 matches 8 bases. CDR3 length: 13 amino acids. Germline trimming cut 3 bases from V and 11 bases from J; bases unmatched to any gene: 8. The V gene's germline CDR1 is SEHNR and CDR2 FQNEAQ (reference sequence).

The genes are TRBV2 and TRBJ1-1, with a tentative D call TRBD1 (6 bases). The CDR3 is made up of 14 amino acids. V was cut by 8 bases and J by 1 base, with 14 bases left in between. Germline V gene sequence: CDR1 SNHLY, CDR2 FYNNEI. DNA of the CDR3: TGTGCCAGCGTAGGGGACATCGAGAACACTGAAGCTTTCTTT. Its protein is CASVGDIENTEAFF.

This clonotype appeared a few times. CDR3 sequence: CASSPRQGHGTQYF. In DNA form, the CDR3 reads TGTGCCAGTAGTCCCCGGCAGGGGCACGGTACGCAGTATTTT. The rearrangement links TRBV19 to TRBJ2-3, with D possibly being TRBD1 (6 bases). The CDR3 covers 14 residues. The V end was cut by 5 bases, the J end by 8 bases, with 17 bases between. Germline V gives CDR1 LNHDA, CDR2 SQIVND (reference sequence).

This clonotype was found a few times. The chain combines TRBV12-3 or TRBV12-4 with TRBJ2-3, with D possibly TRBD1 on 5 matching bases. This CDR3 spans 16 amino acids. V shed 5 bases and J shed 1 base, with 16 bases lying between them. The DNA for the CDR3 is TGTGCCAGCAGTCCCAGGGTGGGAAGAGGCACAGATACGCAGTATTTT. Its translation is CASSPRVGRGTDTQYF.

This chain joins TRBV7-9 and TRBJ2-7; possible D gene TRBD2, 6 bases. CDR1 SEHNR and CDR2 FQNEAQ come from the germline V gene (reference sequence). V shed 2 bases and J shed 4 bases, with 12 bases lying between them. The CDR3 spans 14 residues. The DNA for the CDR3 is TGTGCCAGCAGCTTATCCCGGACTATATACGAGCAGTACTTC. Protein product: CASSLSRTIYEQYF.

This clonotype has only a few counts. V gene TRBV7-2 combines with J gene TRBJ2-2; D ambiguous. The length of the CDR3 is 15 residues. Germline CDR1 reads SGHTA; CDR2 reads FQGNSA. V shed 0 bases and J shed 5 bases, with 10 bases lying between them. CDR3 amino acids: CASSLALRQTGELFF. As DNA, the CDR3 is TGTGCCAGCAGCTTAGCCCTAAGGCAGACCGGGGAGCTGTTTTTT. Full variable domain (remainder filled in from reference TRBV7-2 and TRBJ2-2): GAGVSQSPSNKVTEKGKDVELRCDPISGHTALYWYRQSLGQGLEFLIYFQGNSAPDKSGLPSDRFSAERTGGSVSTLTIQRTQQEDSAVYLCASSLALRQTGELFFGEGSRLTVL.

This clonotype was seen repeatedly, ten times or more. The V gene is TRBV29-1, the J gene TRBJ2-1; perhaps TRBD2 as D (6 bases). The CDR3 covers 13 residues. Between the trimmed V and J ends, which lost 7 bases and 0 bases, there was a span of 10 bases. CDR1 and CDR2 from the germline V gene are SQVTM and ANQGSEA. CDR3 nucleotides: TGCAGCGGAAGGAGGGCCTCCTACAATGAGCAGTTCTTC. This encodes CSGRRASYNEQFF.

This chain links TRBV4-3 with TRBJ2-3, with D possibly matching TRBD2 (6 bases). The germline V gene has CDR1 LGHNA and CDR2 YSLEER. The germline V and J ends were trimmed by 0 bases and 5 bases, with 12 bases remaining between them. The CDR3 is 15 residues long. For the CDR3, the DNA is TGCGCCAGCAGCCAAGAGTCACTAGCAAGAGATACGCAGTATTTT. It is translated as CASSQESLARDTQYF.

The genes are TRBV7-2 and TRBJ2-1; D is ambiguous. V shed 4 bases and J shed 5 bases, with 12 bases lying between them. This CDR3 region has 14 residues. CDR1 SGHTA and CDR2 FQGNSA come from the germline V gene. CDR3 in DNA: TGTGCCAGCAGCTCCGATGACTGGGACAATGAGCAGTTCTTC. Protein sequence: CASSSDDWDNEQFF.